The present TCR beta chain was sequenced within a study of technical replicates of blood from a few donors. CDR1 is SNHLY and CDR2 is FYNNEI in the germline V gene. V lost 8 bases, J lost 0 bases, and 5 bases stayed unmatched. The CDR3 runs 14 residues. Assay: immunoSEQ multiplex PCR; the TCRdb copy retains only in-frame clones and omits some. Of 68,000 or so clones listed, 95% to 97% are singletons. The material sequenced was T cells isolated from PBMCs. V is TRBV2 and J is TRBJ2-7; 9 nucleotides agree with TRBD1. This receptor was identified in a human donor in good health. CDR3 region: CASGRDRDSYEQYF. CDR3 DNA sequence: TGTGCCAGCGGCCGGGACAGGGACTCCTACGAGCAGTACTTC.